This T cell receptor beta chain was found in a study of cytomegalovirus exposure and HLA in healthy donors. For the study at large: Samples from HLA-typed donors yielded about 85 million unique TCRs in an early data release.

This clone was found a few times. Its antigen is not known. The CDR3 is 15 residues long. V shed 3 bases and J shed 7 bases, with 17 bases lying between them. Germline V gene data show CDR1 as SGHNT and CDR2 as YYREEE (reference sequence). Overall study results and limits: Earlier results showed most TCR beta V segments being productive about 87% or about 30% of the time. The authors later found TCR association rates varying by HLA locus, with DRB1 most and HLA-C fewest.

The PCR ran on 60 Vbeta and 13 Jbeta primers. Sequencing was performed with immunoSEQ multiplex PCR; in TCRdb, only in-frame clones are kept and a portion is missing. The table includes around 80,000 clones, 62% detected once. The sample comprised PBMCs. The V call is TRBV5-4, the J call TRBJ1-5; D is perhaps TRBD1 (5 bases). This sequence was found in a male donor in good health and CMV-seropositive. The CDR3 region has the DNA TGTGCCAGCAGCTCGGACGGGGGATCGGGACAGCCCCAGCATTTT. Its protein is CASSSDGGSGQPQHF.